Reported below is one T cell receptor beta chain. Method: immunoSEQ multiplex PCR; TCRdb's copy keeps in-frame clones and lacks some. The sample carries more than 95,000 clones, nearly 95% recorded once. Germline CDR1 and CDR2: MNHEY and SVGAGI. The CDR3 extends over 15 amino acids. The ends were cut back, 5 bases at V and 0 bases at J, with 11 bases in the middle. These data come from a study of control samples from healthy donors and cancer patients. The sequence was obtained from a man aged 30 to 39 in good health. The specimen sequenced was blood. The chain couples TRBV6-5 to TRBJ2-1, with D possibly matching TRBD2 (6 bases). CDR3 amino acids: CASSKEGRSYNEQFF. Here the CDR3 DNA reads TGTGCCAGCAGTAAGGAGGGGCGCTCCTACAATGAGCAGTTCTTC.